This T cell receptor (beta chain) was sequenced during a study of cytomegalovirus exposure and HLA in healthy donors. The CDR3 is 13 residues long. V gave up 4 bases and J gave up 6 bases, with 10 bases separating them. The germline V gene has CDR1 KGHSH and CDR2 LQKENI. The primer mix had 60 Vbeta and 13 Jbeta primers. Clones were sequenced by immunoSEQ multiplex PCR, and TCRdb holds only the in-frame ones, with some missing. The sample shows about 170,000 clones, approximately 84% of them seen only once. This clonotype was sampled from a man between 18 and 29 years old in good health and CMV-seropositive. This chain uses TRBV18 with TRBJ2-1; D remains unclear. The sequenced sample consisted of PBMCs. The CDR3 protein is CASSRLGSNEQFF. The CDR3 DNA reads as TGTGCCAGCTCACGACTCGGCAGCAATGAGCAGTTCTTC.